Reported below is one T cell receptor (beta chain). The entry originates in a study of blood T cell repertoires in COVID-19. Whole-study context: Samples taken during acute and convalescent COVID-19 were collected in the United States, Italy and Spain.

The V gene lost 4 bases and the J gene lost 1 base, with 2 bases spanning the gap. CDR3 length: 11 residues. Germline V gene sequence: CDR1 SGHRS, CDR2 YFSETQ. As processed by the authors: Researchers report that nucleated cell counts were estimated from reference gene primer amplification. Assay used: immunoSEQ multiplex PCR; TCRdb lists only in-frame clones, some missing. Clone size and V and J calls were adopted from that table, with D and trimming inferred from the DNA. The sample includes over 250,000 clones, over 75% of them seen just once. The material sequenced was peripheral blood. The sequence came from a woman aged 50 to 60 with acute or convalescent COVID-19. The chain carries TRBV5-1 and TRBJ1-1, with unresolved D. The CDR3 nucleotides read TGCGCCAGCAGCCAGAACACTGAAGCTTTCTTT. Its translation is CASSQNTEAFF.